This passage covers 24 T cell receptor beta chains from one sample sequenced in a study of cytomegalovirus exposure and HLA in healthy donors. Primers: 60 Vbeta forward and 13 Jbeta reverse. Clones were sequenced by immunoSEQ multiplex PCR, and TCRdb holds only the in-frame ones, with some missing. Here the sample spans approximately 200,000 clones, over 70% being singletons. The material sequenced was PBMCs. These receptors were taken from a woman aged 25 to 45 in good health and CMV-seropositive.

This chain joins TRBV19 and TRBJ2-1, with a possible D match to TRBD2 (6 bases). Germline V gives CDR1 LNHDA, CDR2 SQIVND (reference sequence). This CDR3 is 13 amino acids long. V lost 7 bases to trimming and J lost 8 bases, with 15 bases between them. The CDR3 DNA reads TGTGCCAGTATGGGGGACTTCGAGGATGAGCAGTTCTTC. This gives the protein CASMGDFEDEQFF.

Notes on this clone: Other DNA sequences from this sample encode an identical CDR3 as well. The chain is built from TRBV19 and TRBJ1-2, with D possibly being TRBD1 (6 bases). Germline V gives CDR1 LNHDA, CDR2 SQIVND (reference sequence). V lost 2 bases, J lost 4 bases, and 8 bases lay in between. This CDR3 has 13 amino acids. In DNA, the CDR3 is TGTGCCAGTAGTATATCAGGGGCCTATGGCTACACCTTC. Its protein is CASSISGAYGYTF.

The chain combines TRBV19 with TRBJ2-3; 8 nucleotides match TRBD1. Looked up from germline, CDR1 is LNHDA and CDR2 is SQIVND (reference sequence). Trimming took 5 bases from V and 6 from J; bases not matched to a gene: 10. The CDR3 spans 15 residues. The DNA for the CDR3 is TGTGCCAGTAGTCGGGGCAGGGGGCTGGTCGATACGCAGTATTTT. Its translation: CASSRGRGLVDTQYF.

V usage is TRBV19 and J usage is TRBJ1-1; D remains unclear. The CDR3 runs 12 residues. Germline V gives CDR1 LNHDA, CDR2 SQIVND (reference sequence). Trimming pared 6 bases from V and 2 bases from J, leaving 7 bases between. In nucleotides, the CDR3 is TGTGCCAGTAGACCGGGAAACACTGAAGCTTTCTTT. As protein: CASRPGNTEAFF.

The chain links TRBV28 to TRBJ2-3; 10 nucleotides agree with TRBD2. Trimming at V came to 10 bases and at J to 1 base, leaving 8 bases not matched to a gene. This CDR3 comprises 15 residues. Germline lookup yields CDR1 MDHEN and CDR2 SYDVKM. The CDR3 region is CATITGTSGTDTQYF. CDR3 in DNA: TGTGCCACCATAACCGGGACTAGCGGCACAGATACGCAGTATTTT.

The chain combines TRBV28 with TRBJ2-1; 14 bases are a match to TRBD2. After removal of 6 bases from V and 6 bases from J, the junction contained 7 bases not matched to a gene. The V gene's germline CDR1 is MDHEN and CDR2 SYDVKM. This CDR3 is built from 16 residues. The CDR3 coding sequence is TGTGCCAGCAGCCCCGGGACTAGCGGGAGTACCAATGAGCAGTTCTTC. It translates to CASSPGTSGSTNEQFF.

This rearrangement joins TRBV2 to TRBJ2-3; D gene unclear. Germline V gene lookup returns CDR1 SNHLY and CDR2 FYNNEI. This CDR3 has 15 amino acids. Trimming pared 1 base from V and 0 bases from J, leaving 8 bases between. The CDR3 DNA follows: TGTGCCAGCAGTGAAGGGGCCGCTAGCACAGATACGCAGTATTTT. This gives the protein CASSEGAASTDTQYF.

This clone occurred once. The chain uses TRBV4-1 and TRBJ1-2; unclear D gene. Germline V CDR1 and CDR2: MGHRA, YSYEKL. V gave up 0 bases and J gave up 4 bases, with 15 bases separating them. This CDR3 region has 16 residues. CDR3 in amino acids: CASSQDTHSPLYGYTF. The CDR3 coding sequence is TGCGCCAGCAGCCAAGATACTCACAGTCCACTCTATGGCTACACCTTC.

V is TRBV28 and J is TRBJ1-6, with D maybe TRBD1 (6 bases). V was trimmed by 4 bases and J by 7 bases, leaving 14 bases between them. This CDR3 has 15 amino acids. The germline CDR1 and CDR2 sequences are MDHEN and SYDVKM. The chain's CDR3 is CASSSGGQGNSPLHF. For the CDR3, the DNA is TGTGCCAGCAGTTCCGGGGGGCAAGGGAATTCACCCCTCCACTTT.

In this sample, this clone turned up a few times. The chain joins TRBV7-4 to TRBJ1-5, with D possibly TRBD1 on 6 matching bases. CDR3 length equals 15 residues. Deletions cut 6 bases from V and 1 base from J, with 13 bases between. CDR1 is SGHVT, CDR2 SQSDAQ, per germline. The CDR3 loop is CASRLQGSSNQPQHF. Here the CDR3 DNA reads TGTGCCAGCAGATTACAGGGAAGCAGCAATCAGCCCCAGCATTTT. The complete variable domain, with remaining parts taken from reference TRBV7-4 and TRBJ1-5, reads GAGVSQSPRYKVAKRGRDVALRCDSISGHVTLYWYRQTLGQGSEVLTYSQSDAQRDKSGRPSGRFSAERPERSVSTLKIQRTEQGDSAVYLCASRLQGSSNQPQHFGDGTRLSIL.

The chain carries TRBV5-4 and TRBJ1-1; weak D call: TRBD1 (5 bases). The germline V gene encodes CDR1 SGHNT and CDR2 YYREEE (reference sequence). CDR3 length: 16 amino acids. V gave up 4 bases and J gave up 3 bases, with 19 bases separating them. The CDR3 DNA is TGTGCCAGCAGCCAAGAAACAGGCCGCGGGGACACTGAAGCTTTCTTT. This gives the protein CASSQETGRGDTEAFF.

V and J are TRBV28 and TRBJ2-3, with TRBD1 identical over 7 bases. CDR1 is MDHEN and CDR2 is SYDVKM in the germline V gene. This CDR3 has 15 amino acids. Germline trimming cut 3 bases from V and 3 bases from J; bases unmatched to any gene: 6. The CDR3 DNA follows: TGTGCCAGCAGTTTTTACACAGGGGTAACAGATACGCAGTATTTT. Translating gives CASSFYTGVTDTQYF.

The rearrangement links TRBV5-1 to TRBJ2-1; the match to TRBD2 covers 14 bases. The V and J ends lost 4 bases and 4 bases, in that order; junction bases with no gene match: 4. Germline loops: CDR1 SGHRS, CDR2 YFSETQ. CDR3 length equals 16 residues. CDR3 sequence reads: CASSPGLAGVYNEQFF. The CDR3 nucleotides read TGCGCCAGCAGCCCGGGACTAGCGGGAGTATACAATGAGCAGTTCTTC. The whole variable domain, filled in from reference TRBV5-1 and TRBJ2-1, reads KAGVTQTPRYLIKTRGQQVTLSCSPISGHRSVSWYQQTPGQGLQFLFEYFSETQRNKGNFPGRFSGRQFSNSRSEMNVSTLELGDSALYLCASSPGLAGVYNEQFFGPGTRLTVL.

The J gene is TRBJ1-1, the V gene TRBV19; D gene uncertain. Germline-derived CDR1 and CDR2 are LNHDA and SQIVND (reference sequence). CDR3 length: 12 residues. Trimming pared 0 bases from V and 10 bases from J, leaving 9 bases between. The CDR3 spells CASSIEAGSAFF. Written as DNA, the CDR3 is TGTGCCAGTAGTATAGAGGCCGGGTCAGCTTTCTTT.

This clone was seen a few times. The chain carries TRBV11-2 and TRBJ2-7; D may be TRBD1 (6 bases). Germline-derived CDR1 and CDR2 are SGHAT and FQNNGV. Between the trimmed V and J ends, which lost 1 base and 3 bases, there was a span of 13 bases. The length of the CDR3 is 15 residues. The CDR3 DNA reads TGTGCCAGCAGCTTAGGGGACATTAACTTCTACGAGCAGTACTTC. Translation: CASSLGDINFYEQYF. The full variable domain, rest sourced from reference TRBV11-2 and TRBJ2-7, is EAGVAQSPRYKIIEKRQSVAFWCNPISGHATLYWYQQILGQGPKLLIQFQNNGVVDDSQLPKDRFSAERLKGVDSTLKIQPAKLEDSAVYLCASSLGDINFYEQYFGPGTRLTVT.

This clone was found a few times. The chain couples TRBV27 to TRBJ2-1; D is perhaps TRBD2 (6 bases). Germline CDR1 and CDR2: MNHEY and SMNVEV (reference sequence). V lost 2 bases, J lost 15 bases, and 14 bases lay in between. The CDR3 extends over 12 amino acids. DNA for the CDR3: TGTGCCAGCAGTTTAGGAGGGAGATTACCGTTCTTC. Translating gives CASSLGGRLPFF.

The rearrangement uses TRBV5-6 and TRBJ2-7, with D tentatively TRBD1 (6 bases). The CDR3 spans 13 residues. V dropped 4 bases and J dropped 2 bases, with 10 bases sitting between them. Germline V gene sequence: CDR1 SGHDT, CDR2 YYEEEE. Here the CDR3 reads CASSTGQTYEQYF. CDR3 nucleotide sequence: TGTGCCAGCAGCACCGGACAGACCTACGAGCAGTACTTC.

CDR3 sequence (DNA): TGCGCCAGCAGCTTGGGGACAGGGGGAACCGGGGAGCTGTTTTTT. Protein product: CASSLGTGGTGELFF. The rearrangement joins TRBV5-1 to TRBJ2-2; 10 nucleotides line up with TRBD1. Germline CDR1 is SGHRS and CDR2 is YFSETQ. The junction had 1 base not matched to a gene; V was cut back by 0 bases and J by 5 bases. CDR3 length: 15 residues.

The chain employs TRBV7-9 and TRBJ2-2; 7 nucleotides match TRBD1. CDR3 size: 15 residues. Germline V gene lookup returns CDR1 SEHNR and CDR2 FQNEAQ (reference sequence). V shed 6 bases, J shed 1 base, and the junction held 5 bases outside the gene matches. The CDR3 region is CASRGTGVNTGELFF. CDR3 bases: TGTGCCAGCAGAGGAACAGGGGTGAACACCGGGGAGCTGTTTTTT.

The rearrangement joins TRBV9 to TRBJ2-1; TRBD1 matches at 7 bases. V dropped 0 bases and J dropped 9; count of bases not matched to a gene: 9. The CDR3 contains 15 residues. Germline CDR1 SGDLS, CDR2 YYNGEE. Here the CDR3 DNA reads TGTGCCAGCAGCGTAGCGGGACAGTTTTCGGGTGAGCAGTTCTTC. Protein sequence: CASSVAGQFSGEQFF.

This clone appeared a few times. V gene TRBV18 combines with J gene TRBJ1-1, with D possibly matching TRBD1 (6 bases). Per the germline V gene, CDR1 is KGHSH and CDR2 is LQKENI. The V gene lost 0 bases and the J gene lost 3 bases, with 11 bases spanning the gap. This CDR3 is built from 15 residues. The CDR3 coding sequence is TGTGCCAGCTCACCACCTACGGGGGGCTACACTGAAGCTTTCTTT. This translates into CASSPPTGGYTEAFF.

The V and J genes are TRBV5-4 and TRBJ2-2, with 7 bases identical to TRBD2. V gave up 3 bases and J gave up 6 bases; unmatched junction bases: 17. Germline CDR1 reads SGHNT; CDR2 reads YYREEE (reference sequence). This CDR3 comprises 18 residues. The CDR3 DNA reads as TGTGCCAGCAGCTCACAGCGTTTTACGGGAGGTCGACCCGGGGAGCTGTTTTTT. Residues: CASSSQRFTGGRPGELFF.

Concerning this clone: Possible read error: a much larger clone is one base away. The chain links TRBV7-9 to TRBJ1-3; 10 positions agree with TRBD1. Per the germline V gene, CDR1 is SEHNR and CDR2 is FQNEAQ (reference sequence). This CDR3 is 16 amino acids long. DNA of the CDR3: TGTTCCAGCAGCGTAACGACAGGGGGCGAGGGAAACACCATATATTTT. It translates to CSSSVTTGGEGNTIYF.

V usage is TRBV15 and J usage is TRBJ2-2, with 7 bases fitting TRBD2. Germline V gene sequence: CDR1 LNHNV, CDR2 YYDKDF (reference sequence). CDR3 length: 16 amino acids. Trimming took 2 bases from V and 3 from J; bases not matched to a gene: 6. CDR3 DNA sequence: TGTGCCACCAGCAGATACGGGGGGTTGGACACCGGGGAGCTGTTTTTT. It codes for CATSRYGGLDTGELFF.